This entry lists 3 T cell receptor beta chains sequenced from one sample in a study of CD8 T cells in Susac syndrome. An amount of RNA that ranged from roughly 0.45 to 1 ug was reverse transcribed with random hexamers. TCRdb passed the immunoSEQ multiplex PCR reads through MiXCR, listing each CDR3 protein once. The table records fewer than 150,000 distinct CDR3 sequences, roughly 89% of them present only once. Specimen: CD8+ T cells from PBMCs. Source of these receptors: a human donor with multiple sclerosis.

The V call is TRBV19, the J call TRBJ1-1; D uncertain. V was trimmed by 0 bases and J by 1 base, leaving 12 bases between them. Germline V gives CDR1 LNHDA, CDR2 SQIVND (reference sequence). This CDR3 spans 16 amino acids. The CDR3 loop reads CASSIDDISRNTEAFF. The CDR3 nucleotides read TGTGCCAGTAGTATAGATGACATATCCCGGAACACTGAAGCTTTCTTT.

The J gene is TRBJ2-7, the V gene TRBV30; D unclear. From germline, CDR1 is GTSNPN and CDR2 SVGIG (reference sequence). Trimming shortened V by 0 bases and J by 1 base, and 7 bases separated the two germline ends. The CDR3 has 13 residues. Written as DNA, the CDR3 is TGTGCCTGGAGTGTACGACTGTCCTACGAGCAGTACTTC. This encodes CAWSVRLSYEQYF.

This chain joins TRBV27 and TRBJ1-1, with 7 bases lining up with TRBD1. The CDR3 extends over 16 amino acids. The germline gives CDR1 MNHEY, CDR2 SMNVEV (reference sequence). With 4 bases clipped from V and 1 base from J, the junction kept 9 bases outside the gene matches. CDR3: CASSSSLTGKNTEAFF. The CDR3 DNA follows: TGTGCCAGCAGTTCGTCCCTGACAGGGAAGAACACTGAAGCTTTCTTT.